Shown below are 30 T cell receptor beta chains from a single sample sequenced in a study of regulatory T cells in long-lasting Graves disease. The time point is: newly diagnosed GD, antithyroid drugs for less than 3 months. TCR sequences were obtained from RNA taken from PBMCs. Through Arm-PCR of CDR3 regions and iRepertoire HTBI primers, TCR beta libraries were built. TCRdb independently ran MiXCR on the multiplex PCR reads; one entry per CDR3 protein. The sample shows 350,000 to 450,000 distinct CDR3 sequences, approximately 15% of them seen only once. The same specimen was also included in a second study, on T cells in Graves' hyperthyroidism and ophthalmopathy.

Sequences were derived from peripheral blood mononuclear cells (PBMCs), sampled at new diagnosis, from a patient treated with antithyroid drugs. The receptors derive from a woman aged 25 to 39 with Graves disease.

This clonotype was found many times. V is TRBV27 and J is TRBJ1-3; the D gene is possibly TRBD1 (5 bases). The CDR3 has 15 residues. Trimming removed 2 bases at V and 4 bases at J, with 12 bases between. Germline V gene data show CDR1 as MNHEY and CDR2 as SMNVEV (reference sequence). The CDR3 loop reads CASSLRQSSGNTIYF. CDR3 coding DNA: TGTGCCAGCAGTTTAAGACAGTCAAGCGGAAACACCATATATTTT.

This clonotype was seen at least ten times. The V and J genes are TRBV20-1 and TRBJ2-7; 8 bases match TRBD2. CDR3 length: 15 residues. Trimming removed 0 bases from V and 5 bases from J; junction bases left unmatched: 9. Germline loops: CDR1 DFQATT, CDR2 SNEGSKA (reference sequence). CDR3 amino acids: CSARDKRETSHEQYF. The CDR3 DNA is TGCAGTGCTAGAGATAAGCGGGAGACTAGTCACGAGCAGTACTTC.

In its sample, this clonotype was seen once. The chain combines TRBV20-1 with TRBJ2-3; D is possibly TRBD2 (6 bases). Germline assignment: CDR1 DFQATT and CDR2 SNEGSKA (reference sequence). The CDR3 runs to 16 residues. Trimming took off 5 bases at V and 0 bases at J, with 18 bases between the two ends. CDR3: CSASWGLEPSTDTQYF. Here the CDR3 DNA reads TGCAGTGCTTCCTGGGGACTCGAGCCTAGCACAGATACGCAGTATTTT.

This chain uses TRBV30 with TRBJ2-3; no firm D call. V was trimmed by 4 bases and J by 4 bases, leaving 6 bases between them. Germline V gene data show CDR1 as GTSNPN and CDR2 as SVGIG (reference sequence). This CDR3 is built from 11 residues. The DNA of the CDR3 is TGTGCCTGGAAGGCCTCAGATACGCAGTATTTT. Protein product: CAWKASDTQYF.

This clonotype was detected many times. The chain employs TRBV12-3 or TRBV12-4 and TRBJ2-5; D is perhaps TRBD2 (6 bases). The germline V and J ends were trimmed by 6 bases and 5 bases, with 13 bases remaining between them. This CDR3 spans 13 amino acids. The chain's CDR3 is CASRNAGLETQYF. CDR3 DNA: TGTGCCAGCAGGAATGCGGGACTCGAGACCCAGTACTTC.

This clonotype was detected ten times or more. The CDR3 reads CASSPGIVVTQYF. CDR3 sequence (DNA): TGTGCCAGCAGTCCTGGGATAGTAGTGACCCAGTACTTC. The chain links TRBV12-3 or TRBV12-4 to TRBJ2-5; D not certain. V dropped 5 bases and J dropped 7 bases, with 14 bases sitting between them. The CDR3 runs to 13 residues.

V is TRBV20-1 and J is TRBJ2-1; 12 bases fit TRBD2. The CDR3 spans 16 residues. Trimming took 0 bases from V and 6 from J; bases not matched to a gene: 6. CDR1 DFQATT and CDR2 SNEGSKA come from the germline V gene (reference sequence). This CDR3 reads CSARDLLAGGVNEQFF. As DNA, the CDR3 is TGCAGTGCTAGAGACTTGCTAGCGGGAGGGGTCAATGAGCAGTTCTTC.

This clonotype came up many times. The CDR3 bases are TGTGCCAGCAGCAACTACAGGCCGAACACCGGGGAGCTGTTTTTT. As protein: CASSNYRPNTGELFF. This chain connects TRBV6-1 to TRBJ2-2; D perhaps matches TRBD1 (5 bases). CDR1 MNHNS and CDR2 SASEGT come from the germline V gene. V was trimmed by 6 bases and J by 0 bases, leaving 11 bases between them. The CDR3 loop spans 15 amino acids.

This clonotype showed up just a few times. The rearrangement links TRBV19 to TRBJ2-2; TRBD1 matches 7 bases. V shed 5 bases and J 6 bases; nucleotides not matched to a gene: 6. The CDR3 covers 14 residues. Germline V lookup: CDR1 LNHDA, CDR2 SQIVND (reference sequence). The CDR3 here is CASSAYRGPGELFF. The CDR3 DNA reads as TGTGCCAGTAGTGCGTACAGGGGACCCGGGGAGCTGTTTTTT.

This clonotype was recorded at least ten times. The chain links TRBV2 to TRBJ1-1, with D unresolved. V dropped 1 base and J dropped 10 bases, with 10 bases sitting between them. CDR1 and CDR2 from the germline V gene are SNHLY and FYNNEI. The CDR3 is 12 amino acids. CDR3 in amino acids: CASSEENLGAFF. CDR3 nucleotides: TGTGCCAGCAGTGAAGAGAACTTAGGAGCTTTCTTT.

This clonotype was seen many times. The chain recombines TRBV27 with TRBJ2-1; D call uncertain. This CDR3 has 15 residues. Trimming shortened V by 5 bases and J by 7 bases, and 18 bases separated the two germline ends. Germline V gene sequence: CDR1 MNHEY, CDR2 SMNVEV (reference sequence). DNA of the CDR3: TGTGCCAGCAGTCCTATGTTCCTCCTCGCGAATGAGCAGTTCTTC. Protein sequence: CASSPMFLLANEQFF.

In its sample, this clonotype was seen many times. The chain carries TRBV12-5 and TRBJ2-7, with TRBD1 matching 10 bases. CDR3 size: 16 residues. Germline CDR1 and CDR2: LGHNT and FRNRAP. The J segment lost 2 bases and the V segment lost 5 bases, leaving 9 bases of the junction unmatched. In DNA, the CDR3 is TGTGCTAGTGGTCCCCGAGGGGACAGGGGTACCTACGAGCAGTACTTC. It codes for CASGPRGDRGTYEQYF.

As regards this clonotype: A much larger clone lies one base from this, so it may be a read error. The chain couples TRBV2 to TRBJ2-1, with 9 positions matching TRBD2. The CDR3 totals 14 residues. V lost 5 bases and J lost 10; bases outside the gene matches: 9. Germline V lookup: CDR1 SNHLY, CDR2 FYNNEI. DNA of the CDR3: TGTGCCAGCAGTCGGCTAGCGGGATTGTACGAGCAGTTCTTC. It is translated as CASSRLAGLYEQFF.

Many counts were recorded for this clonotype. This rearrangement joins TRBV20-1 to TRBJ2-4; 12 bases are a match to TRBD2. Unmatched junction bases numbered 9, after V lost 3 bases and J lost 6 bases. This CDR3 has 16 residues. Looked up from germline, CDR1 is DFQATT and CDR2 is SNEGSKA (reference sequence). The CDR3 DNA sequence: TGCAGTGCTAGTATGGCTAGCGGGAGGGCCGGAAACATTCAGTACTTC. Protein product: CSASMASGRAGNIQYF.

There are many counts of this clonotype. J is TRBJ1-5 and V is TRBV6-1, with 8 bases lining up with TRBD1. Trimming took 2 bases from V and 1 from J; bases not matched to a gene: 1. CDR1 and CDR2 (germline): MNHNS, SASEGT. This CDR3 is 15 amino acids long. The DNA for the CDR3 is TGTGCCAGCAGTGAAACAGGGGGGAGCAATCAGCCCCAGCATTTT. This codes for CASSETGGSNQPQHF.

This clonotype was seen repeatedly, ten times or more. The J gene is TRBJ2-1, the V gene TRBV5-1; tentatively, D is TRBD2 (6 bases). Germline loops: CDR1 SGHRS, CDR2 YFSETQ. This CDR3 has 17 amino acids. V lost 2 bases and J lost 4, with 19 bases in between. The CDR3 DNA follows: TGCGCCAGCAGCTTTTGGGAAGAGGGGAGGAGGTACAATGAGCAGTTCTTC. It encodes CASSFWEEGRRYNEQFF.

This clonotype was counted between two and nine times. The V gene is TRBV20-1, the J gene TRBJ2-7; 8 nucleotides match TRBD2. J was trimmed by 0 bases and V by 4 bases; bases with no gene match: 2. Germline-derived CDR1 and CDR2 are DFQATT and SNEGSKA (reference sequence). The CDR3 is made up of 13 amino acids. DNA of the CDR3: TGCAGTGCTAAGGGGACTAGCTCCTACGAGCAGTACTTC. The encoded protein is CSAKGTSSYEQYF.

This clonotype was detected many times. The chain carries TRBV30 and TRBJ2-1; the D gene is possibly TRBD2 (5 bases). The length of the CDR3 is 14 residues. Germline V gene data show CDR1 as GTSNPN and CDR2 as SVGIG (reference sequence). Trimming removed 5 bases from V and 9 bases from J, with 20 bases in between. CDR3 amino acids: CAWSDESRGSEQFF. The CDR3, as DNA: TGTGCCTGGTCTGACGAATCGCGTGGGAGTGAGCAGTTCTTC.

Ten or more counts support this clonotype. This rearrangement joins TRBV11-3 to TRBJ2-5, with D possibly being TRBD1 (7 bases). The CDR3 extends over 15 amino acids. Germline CDR1 SGHNT, CDR2 YENEEA. Trimming cost V 2 bases and J 3 bases, with 13 bases left between them. DNA of the CDR3: TGTGCCAGCAGCTTAAGGAGGGGGCTAAAAGAGACCCAGTACTTC. This codes for CASSLRRGLKETQYF.

At least ten counts were recorded for this clonotype. This sequence joins TRBV6-5 and TRBJ2-7; TRBD1 matches at 7 bases. The CDR3 loop spans 13 amino acids. V lost 0 bases and J lost 4; bases outside the gene matches: 0. Germline CDR1 is MNHEY and CDR2 is SVGAGI. The CDR3 nucleotides read TGTGCCAGCAGTTACTCGACAGGGTACGAGCAGTACTTC. It translates to CASSYSTGYEQYF.

This clonotype was observed many times. The V gene is TRBV12-5, the J gene TRBJ2-1; 9 positions match TRBD2. Losses at the gene ends were 4 bases for V and 6 bases for J; bases not matched to a gene: 7. Per germline, CDR1 LGHNT and CDR2 FRNRAP. The CDR3 length is 15 residues. DNA of the CDR3: TGTGCTAGTGGTTCTCTAGCGGGACCAGGCAATGAGCAGTTCTTC. This codes for CASGSLAGPGNEQFF.

This clonotype occurred many times. The chain joins TRBV6-1 to TRBJ2-3, with D perhaps given as TRBD1 or TRBD2 (5 bases each). This CDR3 is built from 15 residues. From germline, CDR1 is MNHNS and CDR2 SASEGT. V lost 1 base and J 2 bases, leaving 10 bases between the germline ends. CDR3 sequence reads: CASSEDGTFTDTQYF. The CDR3 bases are TGTGCCAGCAGTGAAGACGGGACGTTCACAGATACGCAGTATTTT.

In the case of this clonotype: A far larger clone differs by one base, so this is likely a read error. The rearrangement joins TRBV7-6 to TRBJ1-1, with D hard to call. Per germline, CDR1 SGHVS and CDR2 FNYEAQ. V lost 5 bases to trimming and J lost 1 base, with 5 bases between them. The CDR3 loop spans 12 amino acids. The chain's CDR3 is CASSPTNTEAFF. In DNA form, the CDR3 reads TGTGCCAGCAGCCCTACGAACACTGAAGCTTTCTTT. The variable domain in full, completed from reference TRBV7-6 and TRBJ1-1, reads GAGVSQSPRYKVTKRGQDVALRCDPISGHVSLYWYRQALGQGPEFLTYFNYEAQQDKSGLPNDRFSAERPEGSISTLTIQRTEQRDSAMYRCASSPTNTEAFFGQGTRLTVV.

The chain is built from TRBV5-5 and TRBJ2-7; a weak D match, TRBD1 (6 bases). CDR1 and CDR2 from the germline V gene are SGHKS and YYEKEE (reference sequence). This CDR3 has 15 amino acids. Trimming removed 0 bases at V and 2 bases at J, with 12 bases between. CDR3 sequence: CASSLAGDRPYEQYF. CDR3 bases: TGTGCCAGCAGCTTGGCAGGGGATCGTCCCTACGAGCAGTACTTC. The entire variable domain, with the rest obtained from reference TRBV5-5 and TRBJ2-7, is as follows: DAGVTQSPTHLIKTRGQQVTLRCSPISGHKSVSWYQQVLGQGPQFIFQYYEKEERGRGNFPDRFSARQFPNYSSELNVNALLLGDSALYLCASSLAGDRPYEQYFGPGTRLTVT.

In regard to this clonotype: A much larger clone is a single base away; this may be a read error. The chain combines TRBV6-2 or TRBV6-3 with TRBJ2-6; 7 nucleotides agree with TRBD1. Germline CDR1 and CDR2: MNHEY and SVGEGT. The CDR3 contains 15 residues. The CDR3 loop is CATYTGASGADVLTF. The CDR3 DNA sequence: TGTGCCACCTACACAGGGGCCTCTGGGGCCGACGTCCTGACTTTC.

The chain couples TRBV5-6 to TRBJ2-5; D uncertain. The germline CDR1 and CDR2 sequences are SGHDT and YYEEEE. V was trimmed by 0 bases and J by 6 bases, leaving 3 bases between them. This CDR3 has 11 residues. The CDR3 spells CASSLGQTQYF. The CDR3 nucleotides are TGTGCCAGCAGCTTGGGTCAGACCCAGTACTTC.

This clonotype came up a few times. Here the CDR3 omits its conserved ending phenylalanine or tryptophan, so a read error is the likely source. The J gene is TRBJ2-7, the V gene TRBV4-2; TRBD2 agrees at 9 bases. V was pared by 4 bases and J by 2 bases, with 12 bases of the junction left unmatched. Germline V gene data show CDR1 as LGHNA and CDR2 as YNFKEQ. This CDR3 is 17 amino acids long. The CDR3 loop reads CASSRASDIAGAYEQYL. The CDR3 bases are TGTGCCAGCAGCCGGGCCTCGGATATAGCGGGGGCCTACGAGCAGTACCTC.

This clonotype has ten or more counts. The V gene is TRBV13, the J gene TRBJ2-1; 8 bases agree with TRBD2. Germline V lookup: CDR1 PRHDT, CDR2 FYEKMQ (reference sequence). The CDR3 contains 15 residues. J was trimmed by 5 bases and V by 5 bases; bases with no gene match: 8. In nucleotides, the CDR3 is TGTGCCAGCAGCCCAGAACGGGAGGGGGACAATGAGCAGTTCTTC. Residues: CASSPEREGDNEQFF.

V usage is TRBV29-1 and J usage is TRBJ2-7; 10 nucleotides agree with TRBD1. V shed 1 base, J shed 4 bases, and the junction held 4 bases outside the gene matches. The CDR3 extends over 14 amino acids. Germline CDR1 and CDR2: SQVTM and ANQGSEA. CDR3 bases: TGCAGCGTTGAAGGGGGACAGGGGATATACGAGCAGTACTTC. This encodes CSVEGGQGIYEQYF.

This clonotype was seen a few times. The V gene is TRBV29-1, the J gene TRBJ2-7, with a weak D call TRBD1 (6 bases). V was cut by 6 bases and J by 0 bases, with 12 bases left in between. Germline CDR1 and CDR2: SQVTM and ANQGSEA. This CDR3 is 13 amino acids long. This CDR3 is CSVVSGVSYEQYF. The CDR3 DNA is TGCAGCGTCGTCTCAGGGGTCTCCTACGAGCAGTACTTC.